Shown below are 3 T cell receptor beta chains from a single sample sequenced in a study of sequential checkpoint blockade in melanoma. Produced via immunoSEQ multiplex PCR; TCRdb's table is partial and in-frame only. Among approximately 13,000 clones listed, 65% to 85% were seen once. Treatment of the sample: randomized to nivolumab then ipilimumab (arm A) or the reverse (arm B). Sequenced here: CD8+ T cells sorted from blood (inferred from file names), sampled from a patient given nivolumab and ipilimumab in sequence. The receptors here all came from a human patient with melanoma. Some clones in this sample may be carry-over from other donors' samples.

This sequence joins TRBV4-2 and TRBJ1-1; 7 bases match TRBD1. Germline-derived CDR1 and CDR2 are LGHNA and YNFKEQ. This CDR3 comprises 15 residues. V lost 3 bases, J lost 6 bases, and 10 bases stayed unmatched. CDR3 residues: CASSHSQNRGAEAFF. Written as DNA, the CDR3 is TGTGCCAGCAGCCATTCCCAAAACAGGGGCGCTGAAGCTTTCTTT.

This clone has just one count. This chain joins TRBV13 and TRBJ2-3; 7 bases match TRBD1. This CDR3 has 12 amino acids. V lost 5 bases to trimming and J lost 14 bases; unmatched junction nucleotides: 10. Germline CDR1 is PRHDT and CDR2 is FYEKMQ (reference sequence). The CDR3 protein is CASSTRDRAPYF. In DNA form, the CDR3 reads TGTGCCAGCAGCACTCGGGACAGAGCCCCGTATTTT.

The chain is built from TRBV4-1 and TRBJ2-7, with TRBD1 as a possible D gene (6 bases). The CDR3 covers 14 residues. Germline V gene lookup returns CDR1 MGHRA and CDR2 YSYEKL. The V gene lost 0 bases and the J gene lost 3 bases, with 9 bases spanning the gap. The CDR3 sequence is CASSQDPGVYEQYF. The CDR3 DNA reads TGCGCCAGCAGCCAAGATCCAGGGGTCTACGAGCAGTACTTC.